This entry features one T cell receptor beta chain sequence. Profiling relied on immunoSEQ multiplex PCR, and the TCRdb table lists in-frame clones only, not all of them. Here the sample spans 120,000 to 150,000 clones, about 86% being singletons. These data originate in a study of T cell responses to AZD1222 COVID-19 vaccine. This CDR3 has 17 amino acids. V lost 0 bases and J 3 bases, leaving 15 bases between the germline ends. Germline values: CDR1 SEHNR, CDR2 FQNEAQ (reference sequence). This chain uses TRBV7-9 with TRBJ1-3; the D gene is possibly TRBD1 (5 bases). The sequencing here drew on peripheral blood, taken 28 days after the second AZD1222 dose. The receptor was isolated from an adult who received the AZD1222 COVID-19 vaccine. CDR3: CASSLALGVAFGNTIYF. The CDR3 DNA follows: TGTGCCAGCAGCTTAGCGCTGGGGGTGGCCTTTGGAAACACCATATATTTT.